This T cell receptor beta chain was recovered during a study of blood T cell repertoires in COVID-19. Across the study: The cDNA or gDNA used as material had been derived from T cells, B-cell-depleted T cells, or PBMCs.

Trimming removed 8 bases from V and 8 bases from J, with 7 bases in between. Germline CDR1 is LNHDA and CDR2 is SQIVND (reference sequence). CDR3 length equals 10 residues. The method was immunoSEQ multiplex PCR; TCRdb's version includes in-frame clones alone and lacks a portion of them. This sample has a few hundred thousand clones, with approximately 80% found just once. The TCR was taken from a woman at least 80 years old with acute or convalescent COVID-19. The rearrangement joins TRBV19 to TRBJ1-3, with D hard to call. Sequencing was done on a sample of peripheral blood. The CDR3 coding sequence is TGTGCCAGTGGCCGGGACACCATATATTTT. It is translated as CASGRDTIYF. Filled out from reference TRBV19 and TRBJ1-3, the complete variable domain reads DGGITQSPKYLFRKEGQNVTLSCEQNLNHDAMYWYRQDPGQGLRLIYYSQIVNDFQKGDIAEGYSVSREKKESFPLTVTSAQKNPTAFYLCASGRDTIYFGEGSWLTVV.